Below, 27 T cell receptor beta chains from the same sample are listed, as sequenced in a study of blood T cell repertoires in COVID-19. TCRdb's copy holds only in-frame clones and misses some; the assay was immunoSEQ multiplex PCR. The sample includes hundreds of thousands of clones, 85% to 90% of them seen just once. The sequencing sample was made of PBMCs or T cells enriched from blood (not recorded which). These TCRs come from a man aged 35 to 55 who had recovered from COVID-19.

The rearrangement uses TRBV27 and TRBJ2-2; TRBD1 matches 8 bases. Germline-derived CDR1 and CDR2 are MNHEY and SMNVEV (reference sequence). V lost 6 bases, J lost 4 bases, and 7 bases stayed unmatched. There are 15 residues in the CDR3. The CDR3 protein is CASRPGQVSTGELFF. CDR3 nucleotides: TGTGCCAGCAGGCCGGGACAGGTATCCACCGGGGAGCTGTTTTTT.

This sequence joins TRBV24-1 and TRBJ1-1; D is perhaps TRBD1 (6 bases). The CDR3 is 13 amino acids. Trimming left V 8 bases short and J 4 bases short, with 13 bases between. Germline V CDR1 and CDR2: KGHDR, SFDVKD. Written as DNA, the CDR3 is TGTGCCACCATCGGGGGGCAGGGCACTGAAGCTTTCTTT. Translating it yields CATIGGQGTEAFF.

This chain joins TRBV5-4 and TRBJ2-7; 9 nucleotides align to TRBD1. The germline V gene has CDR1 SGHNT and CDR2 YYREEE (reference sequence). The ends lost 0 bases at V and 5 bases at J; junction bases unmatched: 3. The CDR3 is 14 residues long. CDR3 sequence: CASSLGGQGNEQYF. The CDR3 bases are TGTGCCAGCAGCTTGGGGGGACAGGGCAACGAGCAGTACTTC.

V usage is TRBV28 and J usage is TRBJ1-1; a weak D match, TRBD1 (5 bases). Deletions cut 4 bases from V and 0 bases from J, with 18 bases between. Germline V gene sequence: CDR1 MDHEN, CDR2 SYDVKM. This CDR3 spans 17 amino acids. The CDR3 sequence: CASSSRYAGRLNTEAFF. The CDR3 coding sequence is TGTGCCAGCAGTTCCCGATACGCAGGGCGATTGAACACTGAAGCTTTCTTT.

CDR3 in DNA: TGTGCCAGCAAGAAGATGAACACTAGGAACACTGAAGCTTTCTTT. Its translation: CASKKMNTRNTEAFF. V and J are TRBV5-6 and TRBJ1-1; D is ambiguous. This CDR3 region has 15 residues. The V gene's germline CDR1 is SGHDT and CDR2 YYEEEE. The V end was cut by 6 bases, the J end by 1 base, with 16 bases between.

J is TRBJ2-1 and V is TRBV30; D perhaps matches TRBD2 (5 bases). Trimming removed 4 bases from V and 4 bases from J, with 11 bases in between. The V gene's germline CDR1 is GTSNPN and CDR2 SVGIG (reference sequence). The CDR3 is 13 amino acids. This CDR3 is CAWNRAAYNEQFF. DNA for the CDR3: TGTGCCTGGAACCGAGCGGCTTACAATGAGCAGTTCTTC.

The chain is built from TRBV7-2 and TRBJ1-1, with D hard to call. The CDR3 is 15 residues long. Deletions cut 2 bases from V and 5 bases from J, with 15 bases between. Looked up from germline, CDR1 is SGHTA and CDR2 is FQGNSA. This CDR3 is CASSLFFTGNTEAFF. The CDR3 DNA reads TGTGCCAGCAGCTTATTTTTTACGGGTAATACTGAAGCTTTCTTT.

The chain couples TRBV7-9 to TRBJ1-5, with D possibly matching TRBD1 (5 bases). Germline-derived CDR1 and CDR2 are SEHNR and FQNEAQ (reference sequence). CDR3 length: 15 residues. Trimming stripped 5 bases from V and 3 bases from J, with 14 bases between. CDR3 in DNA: TGTGCCAGCAGCCCCGGCGCAGGGATCAATCAGCCCCAGCATTTT. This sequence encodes CASSPGAGINQPQHF.

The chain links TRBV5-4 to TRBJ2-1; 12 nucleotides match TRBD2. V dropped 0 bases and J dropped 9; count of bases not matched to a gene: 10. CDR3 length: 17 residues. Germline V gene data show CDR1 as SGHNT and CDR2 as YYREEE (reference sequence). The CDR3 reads CASSLVWLAGGEGEQFF. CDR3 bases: TGTGCCAGCAGCTTGGTATGGCTAGCGGGAGGGGAGGGTGAGCAGTTCTTC.

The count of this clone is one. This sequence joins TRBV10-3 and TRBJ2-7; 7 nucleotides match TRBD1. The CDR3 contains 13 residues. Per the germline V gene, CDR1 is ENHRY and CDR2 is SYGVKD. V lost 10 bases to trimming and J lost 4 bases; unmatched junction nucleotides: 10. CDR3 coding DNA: TGTGCCACCAGCGGACAGGATCGTTACGAGCAGTACTTC. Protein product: CATSGQDRYEQYF.

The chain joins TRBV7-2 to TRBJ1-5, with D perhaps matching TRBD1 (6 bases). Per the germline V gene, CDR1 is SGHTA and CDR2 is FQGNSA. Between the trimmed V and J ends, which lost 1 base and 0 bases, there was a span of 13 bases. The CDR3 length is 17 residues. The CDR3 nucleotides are TGTGCCAGCAGCTTAGTATCAGGGGCCGATAGCAATCAGCCCCAGCATTTT. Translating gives CASSLVSGADSNQPQHF.

CDR3 residues: CASSQDNSGGGLYNEQFF. The CDR3 coding sequence is TGCGCCAGCAGCCAAGATAATTCGGGCGGGGGCCTCTACAATGAGCAGTTCTTC. The rearrangement joins TRBV4-1 to TRBJ2-1; tentatively, D is TRBD2 (7 bases). The germline V gene encodes CDR1 MGHRA and CDR2 YSYEKL. The length of the CDR3 is 18 residues. V shed 0 bases and J shed 3 bases, with 18 bases lying between them.

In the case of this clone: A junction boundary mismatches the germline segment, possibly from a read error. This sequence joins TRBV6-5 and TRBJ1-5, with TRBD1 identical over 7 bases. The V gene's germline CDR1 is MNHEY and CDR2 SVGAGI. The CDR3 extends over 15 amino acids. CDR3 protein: CASSPGTDSNQPQHF. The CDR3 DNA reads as TGCGCCAGCAGCCCCGGGACAGATAGCAATCAGCCCCAGCATTTT.

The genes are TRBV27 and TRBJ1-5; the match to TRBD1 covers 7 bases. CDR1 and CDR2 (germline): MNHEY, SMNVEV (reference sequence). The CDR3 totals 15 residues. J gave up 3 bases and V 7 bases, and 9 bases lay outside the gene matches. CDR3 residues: CASTLTGSLNQPQHF. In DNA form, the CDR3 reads TGTGCCAGCACCCTGACAGGGAGTCTCAATCAGCCCCAGCATTTT.

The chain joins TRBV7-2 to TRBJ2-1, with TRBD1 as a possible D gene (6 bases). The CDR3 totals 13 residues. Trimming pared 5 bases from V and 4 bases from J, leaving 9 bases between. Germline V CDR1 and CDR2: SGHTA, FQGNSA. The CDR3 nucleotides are TGTGCCAGCAGCCCAACAGGGTACAATGAGCAGTTCTTC. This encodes CASSPTGYNEQFF.

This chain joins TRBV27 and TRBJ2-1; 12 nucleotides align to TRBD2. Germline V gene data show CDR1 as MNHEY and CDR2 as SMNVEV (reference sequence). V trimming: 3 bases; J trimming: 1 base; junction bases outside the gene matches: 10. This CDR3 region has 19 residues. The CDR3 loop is CASSFLSLAGGPSYNEQFF. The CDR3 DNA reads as TGTGCCAGCAGTTTTTTGTCGCTAGCGGGAGGGCCATCCTACAATGAGCAGTTCTTC.

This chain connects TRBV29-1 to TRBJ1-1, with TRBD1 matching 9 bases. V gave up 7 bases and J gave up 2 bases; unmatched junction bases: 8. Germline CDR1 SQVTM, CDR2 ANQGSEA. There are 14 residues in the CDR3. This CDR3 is CSAEQGAINTEAFF. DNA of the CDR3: TGCAGCGCGGAACAGGGGGCGATAAACACTGAAGCTTTCTTT.

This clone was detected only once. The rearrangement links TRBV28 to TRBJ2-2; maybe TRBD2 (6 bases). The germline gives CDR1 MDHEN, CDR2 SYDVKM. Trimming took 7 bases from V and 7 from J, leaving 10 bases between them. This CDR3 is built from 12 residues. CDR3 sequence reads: CASNPGGGELFF. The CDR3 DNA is TGTGCCAGCAACCCCGGGGGCGGGGAGCTGTTTTTT.

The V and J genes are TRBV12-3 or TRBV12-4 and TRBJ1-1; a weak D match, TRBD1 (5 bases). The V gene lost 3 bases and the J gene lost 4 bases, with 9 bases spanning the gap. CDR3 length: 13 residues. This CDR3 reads CASSLGGATEAFF. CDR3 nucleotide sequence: TGTGCCAGCAGTTTGGGGGGAGCCACTGAAGCTTTCTTT.

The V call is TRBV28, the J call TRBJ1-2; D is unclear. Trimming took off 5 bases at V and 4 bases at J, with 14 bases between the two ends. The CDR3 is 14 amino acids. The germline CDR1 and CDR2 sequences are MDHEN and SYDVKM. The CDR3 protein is CASSPSGYSYGYTF. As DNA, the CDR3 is TGTGCCAGCAGTCCGTCAGGATATAGCTATGGCTACACCTTC.

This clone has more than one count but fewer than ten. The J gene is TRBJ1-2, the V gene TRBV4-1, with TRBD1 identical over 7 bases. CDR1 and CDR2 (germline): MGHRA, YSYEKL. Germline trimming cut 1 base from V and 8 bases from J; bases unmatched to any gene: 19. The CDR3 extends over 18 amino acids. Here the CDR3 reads CASSQVEGQSSARQGYTF. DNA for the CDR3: TGCGCCAGCAGCCAAGTTGAGGGACAGTCCTCGGCTCGTCAAGGCTACACCTTC.

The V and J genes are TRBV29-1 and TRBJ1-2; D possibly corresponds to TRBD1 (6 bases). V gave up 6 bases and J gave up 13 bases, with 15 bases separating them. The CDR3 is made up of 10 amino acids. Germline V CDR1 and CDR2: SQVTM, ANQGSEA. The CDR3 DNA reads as TGCAGCGTGGGGACACCGACACTCACCTTC. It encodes CSVGTPTLTF.

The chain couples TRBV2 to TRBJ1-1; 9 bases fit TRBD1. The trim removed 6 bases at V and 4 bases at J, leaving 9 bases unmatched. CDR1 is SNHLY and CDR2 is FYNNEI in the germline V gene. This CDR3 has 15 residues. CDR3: CASRPPGQGVTEAFF. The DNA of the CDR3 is TGTGCCAGCAGACCGCCGGGACAGGGCGTCACTGAAGCTTTCTTT.

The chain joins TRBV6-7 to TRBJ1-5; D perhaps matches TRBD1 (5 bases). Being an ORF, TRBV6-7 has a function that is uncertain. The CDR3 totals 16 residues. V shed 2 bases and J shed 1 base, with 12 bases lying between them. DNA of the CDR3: TGTGCCAGCAGTTACGGGGCAGCGAGGAGCAATCAGCCCCAGCATTTT. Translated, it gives CASSYGAARSNQPQHF.

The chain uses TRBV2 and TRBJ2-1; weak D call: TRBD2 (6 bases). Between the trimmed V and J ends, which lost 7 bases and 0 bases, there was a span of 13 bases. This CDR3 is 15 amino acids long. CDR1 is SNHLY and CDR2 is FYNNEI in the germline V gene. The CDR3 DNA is TGTGCCAGCAATCCTAGCGAAAGCTCCTACAATGAGCAGTTCTTC. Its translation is CASNPSESSYNEQFF.

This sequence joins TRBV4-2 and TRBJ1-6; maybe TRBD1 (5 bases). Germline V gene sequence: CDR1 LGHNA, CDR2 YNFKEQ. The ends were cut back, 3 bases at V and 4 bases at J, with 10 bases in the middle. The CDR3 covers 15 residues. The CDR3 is CASSQGQAYNSPLHF. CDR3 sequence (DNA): TGTGCCAGCAGCCAGGGGCAGGCGTATAATTCACCCCTCCACTTT.

CDR3 amino acids: CASSYSRGAKNIQYF. The CDR3 bases are TGTGCCAGCAGTTACTCAAGGGGGGCCAAAAACATTCAGTACTTC. The J gene is TRBJ2-4, the V gene TRBV6-5; D perhaps matches TRBD1 (6 bases). V lost 0 bases and J lost 1, with 7 bases in between. The CDR3 contains 15 residues. Germline CDR1 MNHEY, CDR2 SVGAGI.